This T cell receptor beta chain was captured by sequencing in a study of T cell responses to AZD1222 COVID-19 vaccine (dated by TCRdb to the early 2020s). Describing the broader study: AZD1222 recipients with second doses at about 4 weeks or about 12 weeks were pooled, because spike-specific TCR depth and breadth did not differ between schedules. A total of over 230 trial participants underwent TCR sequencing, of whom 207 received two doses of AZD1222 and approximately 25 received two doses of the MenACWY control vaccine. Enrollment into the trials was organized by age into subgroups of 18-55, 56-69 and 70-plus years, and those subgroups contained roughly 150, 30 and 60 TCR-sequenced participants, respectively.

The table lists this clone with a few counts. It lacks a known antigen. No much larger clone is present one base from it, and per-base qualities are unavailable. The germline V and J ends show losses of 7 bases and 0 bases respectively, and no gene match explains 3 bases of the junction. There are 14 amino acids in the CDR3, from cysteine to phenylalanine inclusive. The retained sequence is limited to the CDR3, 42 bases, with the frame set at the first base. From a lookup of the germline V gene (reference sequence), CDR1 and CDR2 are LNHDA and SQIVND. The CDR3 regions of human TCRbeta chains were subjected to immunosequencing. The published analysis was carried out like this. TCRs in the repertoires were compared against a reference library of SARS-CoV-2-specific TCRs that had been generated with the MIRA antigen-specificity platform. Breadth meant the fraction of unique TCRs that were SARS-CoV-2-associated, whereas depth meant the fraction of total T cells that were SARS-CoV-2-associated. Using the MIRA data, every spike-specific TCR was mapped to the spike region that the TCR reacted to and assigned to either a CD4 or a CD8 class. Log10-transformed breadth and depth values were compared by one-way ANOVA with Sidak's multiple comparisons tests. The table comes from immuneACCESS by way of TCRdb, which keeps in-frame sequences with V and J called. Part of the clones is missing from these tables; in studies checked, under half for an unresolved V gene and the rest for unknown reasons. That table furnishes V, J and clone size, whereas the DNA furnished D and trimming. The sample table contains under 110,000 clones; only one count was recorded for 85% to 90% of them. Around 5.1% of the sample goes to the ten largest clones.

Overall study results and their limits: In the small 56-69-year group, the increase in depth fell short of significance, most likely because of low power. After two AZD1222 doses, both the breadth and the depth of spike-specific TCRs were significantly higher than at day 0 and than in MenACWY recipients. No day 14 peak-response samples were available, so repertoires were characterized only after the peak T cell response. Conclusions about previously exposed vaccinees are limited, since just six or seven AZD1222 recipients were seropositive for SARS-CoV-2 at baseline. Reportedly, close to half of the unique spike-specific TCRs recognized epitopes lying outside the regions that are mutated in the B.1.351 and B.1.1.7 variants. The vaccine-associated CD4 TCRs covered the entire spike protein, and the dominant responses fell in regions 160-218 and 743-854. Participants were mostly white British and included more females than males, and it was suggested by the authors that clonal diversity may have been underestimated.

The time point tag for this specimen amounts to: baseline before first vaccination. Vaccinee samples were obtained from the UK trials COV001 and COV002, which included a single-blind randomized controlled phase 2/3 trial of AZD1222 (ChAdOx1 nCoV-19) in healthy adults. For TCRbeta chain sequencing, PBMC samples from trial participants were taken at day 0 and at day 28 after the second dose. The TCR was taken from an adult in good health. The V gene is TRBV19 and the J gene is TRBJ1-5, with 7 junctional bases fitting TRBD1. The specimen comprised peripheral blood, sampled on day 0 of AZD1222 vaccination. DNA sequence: TGTGCCAGTACGGGACAGATTAGCAATCAGCCCCAGCATTTT. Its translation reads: CASTGQISNQPQHF. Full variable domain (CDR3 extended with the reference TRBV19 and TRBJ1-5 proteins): DGGITQSPKYLFRKEGQNVTLSCEQNLNHDAMYWYRQDPGQGLRLIYYSQIVNDFQKGDIAEGYSVSREKKESFPLTVTSAQKNPTAFYLCASTGQISNQPQHFGDGTRLSIL.